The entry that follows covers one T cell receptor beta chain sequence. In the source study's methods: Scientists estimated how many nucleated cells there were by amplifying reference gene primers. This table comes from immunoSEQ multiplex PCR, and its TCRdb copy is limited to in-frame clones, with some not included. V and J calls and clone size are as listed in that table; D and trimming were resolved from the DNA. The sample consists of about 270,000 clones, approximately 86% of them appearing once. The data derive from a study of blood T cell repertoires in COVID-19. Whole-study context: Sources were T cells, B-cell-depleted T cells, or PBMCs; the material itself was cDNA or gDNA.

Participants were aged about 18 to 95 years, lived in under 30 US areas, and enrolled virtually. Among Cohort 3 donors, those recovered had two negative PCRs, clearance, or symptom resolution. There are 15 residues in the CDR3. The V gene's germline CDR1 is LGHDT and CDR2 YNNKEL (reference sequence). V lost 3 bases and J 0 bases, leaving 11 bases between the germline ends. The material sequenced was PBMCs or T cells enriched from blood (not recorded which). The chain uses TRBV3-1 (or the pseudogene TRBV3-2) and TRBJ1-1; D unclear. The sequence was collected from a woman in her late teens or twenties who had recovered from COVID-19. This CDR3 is CASSQSQRLNTEAFF. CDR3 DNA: TGTGCCAGCAGCCAGTCACAGAGATTGAACACTGAAGCTTTCTTT.